This record looks at one T cell receptor (beta chain) sequence and its context. There are many counts of this clonotype. Its antigen specificity is not known. Per-base quality was not reported, and no clone a single base away is much larger than it. To synthesize cDNA, template-switch 5'RACE was performed with a primer carrying a 10-nucleotide random unique molecular identifier so that each TCR transcript was tagged. Over 200 million TCR-beta sequences, covering 15-18 subjects, were produced in each sequencing run. The RNeasy kit was used to extract total RNA. The KAPA Real-time Library Amplification kit was used to amplify TCR-beta VDJ regions with primers for the TCR constant region and the 5'RACE anchor. Sample indexes and Illumina adaptors were added in a first PCR, after which library yield was increased in a second PCR. After Ampure bead purification, the TCR product of roughly 650 bp was size-selected on a 2% E-gel SizeSelection system. Before pooling, library quality was assessed on a Bioanalyzer, concentration was determined with Qubit, and library quantification was performed with the Kapa Library Quantification kit. An Illumina HiSeq 2500 sequenced the libraries paired-end 2 x 150 bp. To increase sequence diversity, about 25-30% phiX was spiked into each library pool. In the source study's methods: The quality-filtered reads were processed with the UMI-based MiGEC pipeline, whose error correction step removed more than 80% of the raw TCR sequences. IMGT germline references were used for aligning VDJ genes, and each clonotype was defined as a unique CDR3 amino acid sequence together with its V-J genes. Clonal expansion, Shannon diversity and CDR3 relatedness were evaluated with VDJtools (CalcPairwiseDistances, ClusterSamples), while phylogenetic trees were built in CLCbio workbench. Using coefficient-of-variation modelling across technical triplicates, the study counted a clone as expanded if it had at least 8 unique UMIs. TCRdb trimmed public reads at Q25 via fastp, called clones via MiXCR and kept in-frame beta chains. Every entry covers one CDR3 protein and lists the most common genes and DNA from its rows. TCRdb's processing, not the study's, gives the V and J calls here. Within this sample are 50,000 to 60,000 distinct CDR3 sequences, with 2.5% of them counted one time only. Of the sample, less than 3.5% is held by the ten largest clones.

This sample is drawn from a study of neurological immune-mediated disorders (dated by TCRdb to about 2019). Study-wide context: Among the roughly 35 multiple sclerosis patients, around 31 had relapsing-remitting MS and 3 had secondary progressive MS. The 106 TCR-beta libraries included longitudinal samples, technical triplicates and paired sorted CD4+ and CD8+ T-cell subsets alongside PBMC samples. The cohort was made up of about 65 subjects, consisting of roughly 14 HAM/TSP patients, roughly 35 multiple sclerosis patients and 20 healthy controls. Peripheral blood TCR-beta repertoires from patients with HTLV-I-associated myelopathy (HAM/TSP), patients with multiple sclerosis, and healthy controls were compared in the study using UMI-based sequencing.

Broad study findings and their caveats: No identical CDR3 amino acid sequences were found to be shared among expanded clones across subjects, suggesting that TCR-beta repertoires were private in all groups. In a phylogenetic analysis, the repertoires of 18 out of 34 MS patients fell into a single cluster of related CDR3 sequences, pointing to a possible signature at the repertoire level. TCR clonal expansion was highest in HAM/TSP patients and lowest in MS patients, with MS patients falling below even healthy controls. No association of the MS cluster with clinical or MRI features was observed, and the need for larger cohorts was stated by the authors.

For unsorted PBMC libraries, 2 million PBMCs were used after storage in RNAlater at -80 degrees C until RNA extraction. Multiple sclerosis patients were enrolled in a US clinical protocol evaluating disease progression by magnetic resonance imaging. Peripheral blood underwent Ficoll-Hypaque density gradient centrifugation to isolate PBMCs, which were then cryopreserved in liquid nitrogen. Material for sequencing was PBMCs. The receptor's source is a man over 45 with multiple sclerosis.

The sequenced DNA is TGTGCCATCGGCAGGGGTCCTATGAACACTGAAGCTTTCTTT. Its protein is CAIGRGPMNTEAFF. The rearrangement combines TRBV10-3 with TRBJ1-1; the D segment could be TRBD1, given 6 matching bases. There are 14 amino acids in the CDR3, from cysteine to phenylalanine inclusive. Only the CDR3 region is kept as DNA, spanning 42 bases read in frame from base 1. V is shortened by 8 bases, J by 0 bases, and the region joining them spans 13 bases. The germline V gene gives CDR1 as ENHRY and CDR2 as SYGVKD.